A selection of T cell receptor beta chains follows, all from one sample in a study of OX40 agonist ivuxolimab in advanced cancers. Method: immunoSEQ multiplex PCR; TCRdb's copy keeps in-frame clones and lacks some. The profile covers around 69,000 clones, with 83% appearing a single time and approximately 0.63% taken by the ten largest. The specimen was CD4+ or CD8+ T cells sorted from blood, collected in a trial of the OX40 agonist ivuxolimab. The origin of the receptors is an adult with an advanced solid tumor such as melanoma, head and neck, liver or kidney cancer. Both conserved end residues are part of each CDR3. The D gene is left open where the match is weak. Some rows have no size entry. The others give once, few or many, or a class for an expanded clone.

>NA|TRBV27|TRBD1|TRBJ1-4
CASSSTGTGVEKLFF
TGTGCCAGCAGTTCCACCGGGACAGGGGTTGAAAAACTGTTTTTT
>once|TRBV10-2|NA|TRBJ1-2
CASSTGQSYGYTF
TGCGCCAGCAGTACCGGACAGTCCTATGGCTACACCTTC
>NA|TRBV4-1|NA|TRBJ2-3
CASSQDWSGITDTQYF
TGCGCCAGCAGCCAAGATTGGAGCGGAATCACAGATACGCAGTATTTT
>NA|TRBV9|TRBD1|TRBJ2-5
CASSVGAGGAETQYF
TGTGCCAGCAGCGTAGGAGCAGGGGGCGCAGAGACCCAGTACTTC
>NA|TRBV2|NA|TRBJ2-2
CASSEAAPGLLNTGELFF
TGTGCCAGCAGTGAAGCCGCCCCGGGACTCCTGAACACCGGGGAGCTGTTTTTT
>NA|TRBV30|NA|TRBJ2-1
CAWTGLSYNEQFF
TGTGCCTGGACGGGACTCTCCTACAATGAGCAGTTCTTC
>NA|TRBV27|NA|TRBJ1-2
CASSLQANYGYTF
TGTGCCAGCAGCTTACAGGCAAACTATGGCTACACCTTC
>NA|TRBV28|NA|TRBJ2-1
CASRDPGEDSYNEQFF
TGTGCCAGCAGGGACCCGGGAGAAGACTCCTACAATGAGCAGTTCTTC
>NA|TRBV6-5|TRBD1|TRBJ1-2
CASTTGGSGYTF
TGTGCCAGCACCACAGGGGGCAGCGGCTACACCTTC
>NA|TRBV18|NA|TRBJ1-4
CASSRMGTNEKLFF
TGTGCCAGCTCACGAATGGGAACAAATGAAAAACTGTTTTTT
>NA|TRBV6-5|TRBD2|TRBJ2-7
CASSREAGGYEQYF
TGTGCCAGCAGTCGAGAAGCGGGGGGCTACGAGCAGTACTTC
>NA|TRBV13|TRBD1|TRBJ1-1
CASSLGVVRGPTEAFF
TGTGCCAGCAGCTTAGGTGTCGTCAGGGGGCCCACTGAAGCTTTCTTT
>NA|TRBV5-1|NA|TRBJ1-2
CASSFRVNYGYTF
TGCGCCAGCAGCTTCAGGGTGAACTATGGCTACACCTTC
>few|TRBV7-2|NA|TRBJ1-2
CASSRGQLPQGYTF
TGTGCCAGCAGCCGCGGACAGCTCCCACAGGGCTACACCTTC
>NA|TRBV27|NA|TRBJ1-1
CASSSGRGSTTEAFF
TGTGCCAGCAGTTCCGGTCGGGGTTCCACCACAGAAGCTTTCTTT
>NA|TRBV5-6|NA|TRBJ1-2
CASSLGYGYTF
TGTGCCAGCAGCTTGGGGTATGGCTACACCTTC
>once|TRBV5-4|TRBD2|TRBJ2-7
CASSSRGGSSYEQYF
TGTGCCAGCAGCTCCCGGGGGGGGAGCTCCTACGAGCAGTACTTC
>NA|TRBV15|TRBD1|TRBJ1-5
CATSRDRTGNQPQHF
TGTGCCACCAGCAGAGACAGGACAGGGAATCAGCCCCAGCATTTT
>NA|TRBV30|TRBD1|TRBJ1-5
CAWSRGTGEQPQHF
TGTGCCTGGAGCCGGGGGACAGGTGAACAGCCCCAGCATTTT
>NA|TRBV6-1|NA|TRBJ1-1
CASTPTGKNTEAFF
TGTGCCAGCACCCCGACCGGGAAGAACACTGAAGCTTTCTTT
>NA|TRBV5-1|NA|TRBJ2-3
CASSLRQGTDTQYF
TGCGCCAGCAGCCTCCGACAGGGCACAGATACGCAGTATTTT
>NA|TRBV5-6|NA|TRBJ2-3
CASSATGTEDTQYF
TGTGCCAGCAGCGCGACCGGGACGGAGGATACGCAGTATTTT
>medium-sized|TRBV7-2|NA|TRBJ1-5
CASSSQGSNQPQHF
TGTGCCAGCAGCTCCCAGGGTTCTAACCAGCCCCAGCATTTT
>NA|TRBV11-2|TRBD2|TRBJ2-7
CASKLAGSYEQYF
TGTGCCAGCAAACTAGCGGGCTCCTACGAGCAGTACTTC
>NA|TRBV4-1|TRBD1|TRBJ2-7
CASSQIPPGQGGEQYF
TGCGCCAGCAGCCAAATCCCCCCGGGACAGGGGGGTGAGCAGTACTTC
>NA|TRBV7-9|TRBD2|TRBJ2-1
CASSNGLAGGREQFF
TGTGCCAGCAGTAATGGACTAGCGGGGGGACGGGAGCAGTTCTTC
>NA|TRBV5-6|TRBD1|TRBJ2-5
CASSPTPGQGLQETQYF
TGTGCCAGCAGCCCCACACCGGGACAGGGACTCCAAGAGACCCAGTACTTC
>NA|TRBV5-4|TRBD1|TRBJ2-3
CASSSLQGLDTQYF
TGTGCCAGCAGCTCACTACAGGGGCTCGATACGCAGTATTTT
>NA|TRBV2|NA|TRBJ1-3
CASTLGPLGNTIYF
TGTGCCAGCACCCTAGGGCCTTTGGGAAACACCATATATTTT
>few|TRBV5-1|NA|TRBJ1-1
CASSLDQNLMSTEAFF
TGCGCCAGCAGCTTGGATCAAAACCTTATGTCCACTGAAGCTTTCTTT
>NA|TRBV5-1|NA|TRBJ1-6
CASYLLRQGGFNSPLHF
TGCGCCAGCTATTTACTGAGGCAAGGAGGCTTTAATTCACCCCTCCACTTT
>NA|TRBV6-6|NA|TRBJ1-2
CASSYKEGANYGYTF
TGTGCCAGCAGTTACAAGGAGGGCGCCAACTATGGCTACACCTTC
>once|TRBV5-1|NA|TRBJ2-3
CASSLSGADTQYF
TGCGCCAGCAGCTTGTCAGGGGCCGATACGCAGTATTTT
>NA|TRBV7-9|NA|TRBJ1-5
CASSLGMWDQPQHF
TGTGCCAGCAGCTTAGGGATGTGGGATCAGCCCCAGCATTTT
>once|TRBV9|NA|TRBJ2-3
CASSVVRGASTDTQYF
TGTGCCAGCAGCGTAGTAAGAGGAGCTAGCACAGATACGCAGTATTTT
>NA|TRBV6-5|NA|TRBJ1-1
CASSSPATGFSFF
TGTGCCAGCAGCTCCCCTGCGACAGGTTTCTCTTTCTTT
>NA|TRBV29-1|TRBD1|TRBJ2-7
CSVGGQDLTYEQYF
TGCAGCGTTGGGGGACAGGACTTAACCTACGAGCAGTACTTC
>NA|TRBV19|TRBD1|TRBJ2-3
CASSRGQELSDTQYF
TGTGCCAGTTCCCGGGGACAGGAACTCTCAGATACGCAGTATTTT
>once|TRBV5-1|NA|TRBJ2-3
CASSLGADTQYF
TGCGCCAGCAGCTTGGGAGCAGATACGCAGTATTTT
>NA|TRBV25-1|NA|TRBJ2-7
CASSEHQRGAEQYF
TGTGCCAGCAGTGAGCACCAGCGAGGGGCCGAGCAGTACTTC
>NA|TRBV29-1|NA|TRBJ2-7
CSVAPGYTYEQYF
TGCAGCGTTGCCCCAGGATATACCTACGAGCAGTACTTC
>NA|TRBV2|NA|TRBJ1-3
CASYFGSGSSGNTIYF
TGTGCCAGCTATTTCGGCAGTGGGAGCTCTGGAAACACCATATATTTT
>NA|TRBV30|TRBD1|TRBJ2-6
CAWSVAGGAGANVLTF
TGTGCCTGGAGTGTAGCAGGGGGCGCTGGGGCCAACGTCCTGACTTTC
>NA|TRBV5-1|NA|TRBJ1-4
CASSFQGYDEKLFF
TGCGCCAGCAGCTTCCAGGGTTATGATGAAAAACTGTTTTTT
>NA|TRBV5-4|TRBD1|TRBJ2-5
CASRRTGTNQETQYF
TGTGCCAGCAGAAGGACAGGGACCAACCAAGAGACCCAGTACTTC